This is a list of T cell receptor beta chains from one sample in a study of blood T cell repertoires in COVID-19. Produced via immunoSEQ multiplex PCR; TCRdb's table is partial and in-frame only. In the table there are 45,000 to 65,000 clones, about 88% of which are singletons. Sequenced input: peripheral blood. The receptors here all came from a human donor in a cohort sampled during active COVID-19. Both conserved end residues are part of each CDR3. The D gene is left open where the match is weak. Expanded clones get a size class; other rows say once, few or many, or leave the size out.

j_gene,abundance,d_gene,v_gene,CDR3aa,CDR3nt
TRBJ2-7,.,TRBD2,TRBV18,CASKGLGKTYEQYF,TGTGCCAGCAAGGGACTAGGGAAAACCTACGAGCAGTACTTC
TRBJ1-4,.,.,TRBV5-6,CASSLNGFTEKLFF,TGTGCCAGCAGCTTGAACGGGTTTACCGAAAAACTGTTTTTT
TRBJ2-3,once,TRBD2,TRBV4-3,CASSPLSGGGIDTQYF,TGCGCCAGCAGCCCTTTAAGCGGGGGGGGAATAGATACGCAGTATTTT
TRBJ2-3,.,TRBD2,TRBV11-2,CASSSSGVEGDTQYF,TGTGCCAGCAGTTCTAGCGGGGTTGAAGGAGATACGCAGTATTTT
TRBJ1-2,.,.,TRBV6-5,CASSYTSTEYGYTF,TGTGCCAGCAGTTACACATCGACAGAGTATGGCTACACCTTC
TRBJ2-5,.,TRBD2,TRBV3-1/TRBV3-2,CASGPAGGPGETQYF,TGTGCCAGCGGTCCGGCGGGAGGGCCGGGGGAGACCCAGTACTTC
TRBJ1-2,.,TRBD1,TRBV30,CAWMRATGVGYTF,TGTGCCTGGATGCGTGCGACAGGGGTCGGCTACACCTTC
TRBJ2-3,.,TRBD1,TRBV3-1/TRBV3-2,CASSHWDRASTDTQYF,TGTGCCAGCAGCCATTGGGACAGGGCTAGCACAGATACGCAGTATTTT
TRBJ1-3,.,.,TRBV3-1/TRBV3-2,CASSPNRRGQVYF,TGTGCCAGCAGCCCGAATAGGAGGGGCCAAGTATATTTT
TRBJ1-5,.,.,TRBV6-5,CASSYIPNQPQHF,TGTGCCAGCAGTTATATTCCCAATCAGCCCCAGCATTTT
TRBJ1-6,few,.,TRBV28,CASSLHREGSPLHF,TGTGCCAGCAGTCTTCACAGGGAAGGGTCACCCCTCCACTTT
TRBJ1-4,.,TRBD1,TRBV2,CASLFDRVNEKLFF,TGTGCCAGCCTCTTTGACAGGGTTAATGAAAAACTGTTTTTT
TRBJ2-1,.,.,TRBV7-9,CASSLYPGGPYNEQFF,TGTGCCAGCAGCTTGTACCCAGGGGGGCCCTACAATGAGCAGTTCTTC
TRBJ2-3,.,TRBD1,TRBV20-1,CSASKGTGVNTDTQYF,TGCAGTGCTAGTAAAGGGACAGGGGTTAATACAGATACGCAGTATTTT
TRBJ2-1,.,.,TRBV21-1,CASSKNREGQKISSYNEQFF,TGTGCCAGCAGCAAAAACCGGGAGGGCCAAAAAATAAGCTCCTACAATGAGCAGTTCTTC
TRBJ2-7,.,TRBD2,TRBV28,CASSLSLGGRSSYEQYF,TGTGCCAGCAGTCTCAGTCTGGGGGGGAGGTCCTCCTACGAGCAGTACTTC
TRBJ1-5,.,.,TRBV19,CASSVGTRSNQPQHF,TGTGCCAGTTCTGTAGGGACACGGAGCAATCAGCCCCAGCATTTT
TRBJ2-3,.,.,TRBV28,CASSLSGGLPTQYF,TGTGCCAGCAGTTTATCTGGGGGCCTCCCTACGCAGTATTTT
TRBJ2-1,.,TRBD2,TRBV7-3,CASSPGLPGRNEQFF,TGTGCCAGCAGCCCGGGACTACCCGGTCGGAATGAGCAGTTCTTC
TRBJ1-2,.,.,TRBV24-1,CATSDFVQGGYTF,TGTGCCACCAGTGATTTCGTTCAGGGCGGCTACACCTTC
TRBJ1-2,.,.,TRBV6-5,CASRKPPRSNYGYTF,TGTGCCAGCAGAAAGCCTCCGCGCTCCAACTATGGCTACACCTTC
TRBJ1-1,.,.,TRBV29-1,CSVGAGAQTTEAFF,TGCAGCGTTGGGGCAGGGGCCCAAACAACTGAAGCTTTCTTT
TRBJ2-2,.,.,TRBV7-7,CASTMTGTRGGGELFF,TGTGCTAGCACCATGACCGGGACTCGAGGCGGTGGGGAGCTGTTTTTT
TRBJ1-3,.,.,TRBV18,CASSPRQDLGNTIYF,TGTGCCAGCTCACCACGACAGGACCTTGGAAACACCATATATTTT
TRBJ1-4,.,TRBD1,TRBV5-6,CASSPRTGGGEKLFF,TGTGCCAGCAGCCCCCGGACAGGGGGCGGTGAAAAACTGTTTTTT
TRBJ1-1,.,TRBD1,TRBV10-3,CAISRQGGDTEAFF,TGTGCCATCAGCCGACAGGGAGGAGACACTGAAGCTTTCTTT
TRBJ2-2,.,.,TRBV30,CAWSSNLGQTGELFF,TGTGCCTGGAGTTCAAATTTGGGGCAAACCGGGGAGCTGTTTTTT
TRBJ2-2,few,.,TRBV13,CASSELNSGELFF,TGTGCCAGCAGCGAACTTAATAGCGGGGAGCTGTTTTTT
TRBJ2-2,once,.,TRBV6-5,CASSSLATGELFF,TGTGCCAGCAGTTCCCTAGCTACCGGGGAGCTGTTTTTT
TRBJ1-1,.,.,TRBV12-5,CASGYDSGMNTEAFF,TGTGCTAGTGGTTACGACTCAGGGATGAACACTGAAGCTTTCTTT
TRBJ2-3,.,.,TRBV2,CASSGDSRRGDTQYF,TGTGCCAGCAGTGGGGATTCTCGGAGAGGGGATACGCAGTATTTT
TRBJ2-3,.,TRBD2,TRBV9,CASSPFPSGRADTQYF,TGTGCCAGCAGCCCTTTTCCTAGCGGGAGGGCAGATACGCAGTATTTT
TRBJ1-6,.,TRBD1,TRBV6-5,CASAGQGISNSPLHF,TGTGCCAGCGCGGGACAGGGGATCAGTAATTCACCCCTCCACTTT
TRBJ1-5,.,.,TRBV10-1,CASSEGQASNQPQHF,TGCGCCAGCAGTGAGGGGCAGGCTAGCAATCAGCCCCAGCATTTT
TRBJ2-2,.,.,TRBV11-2,CASSLGHRSNTGELFF,TGTGCCAGCAGCTTGGGACACCGCTCTAACACCGGGGAGCTGTTTTTT
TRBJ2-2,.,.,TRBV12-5,CASGITQGGTGELFF,TGTGCTAGTGGTATCACTCAGGGGGGCACCGGGGAGCTGTTTTTT
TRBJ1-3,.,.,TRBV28,CASSAPHSSAGNTIYF,TGTGCCAGCAGTGCCCCCCATAGCTCTGCCGGAAACACCATATATTTT
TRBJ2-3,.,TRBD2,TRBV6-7,CASSRSGMRADTQYF,TGTGCCAGCAGTCGTAGCGGGATGAGGGCAGATACGCAGTATTTT
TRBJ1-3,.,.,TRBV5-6,CASSLLAISGNTIYF,TGTGCCAGCAGCTTGTTAGCGATCTCTGGAAACACCATATATTTT
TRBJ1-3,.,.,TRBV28,CASSPHISGNTIYF,TGTGCCAGCAGTCCTCACATCTCTGGAAACACCATATATTTT